The following is a TCR beta chain sequence with its context. This record comes from a study of blood T cell repertoires in COVID-19. Study as a whole: Sources were T cells, B-cell-depleted T cells, or PBMCs; the material itself was cDNA or gDNA.

Unmatched junction bases numbered 10, after V lost 7 bases and J lost 5 bases. Looked up from germline, CDR1 is SNHLY and CDR2 is FYNNEI. The CDR3 is 15 residues long. Assay: immunoSEQ multiplex PCR; the TCRdb copy retains only in-frame clones and omits some. The sample contains about 250,000 clones, about nine tenths of which appear only once. Material for sequencing was peripheral blood. The chain recombines TRBV2 with TRBJ1-1, with 10 bases that match TRBD1. The sequence was collected from a woman aged 25 to 39 with active or convalescent COVID-19. The CDR3 DNA reads as TGTGCCAGCACCTCTCGCGGACAGGGGGGTACTGAAGCTTTCTTT. It is translated as CASTSRGQGGTEAFF.